The 2 T cell receptor beta chains below were found in one sample sequenced in a study of CD8 T cells in ankylosing spondylitis. One entry per CDR3 protein, called by TCRdb with MiXCR from the 5' RACE reads. The profile shows around 250,000 distinct CDR3 sequences, approximately 12% of them singletons. The specimen was blood, either unsorted or a sorted T cell fraction (not recorded which). Every receptor here comes from a male donor with ankylosing spondylitis or in good health (not recorded which).

DNA of the CDR3: TGTGCCAGCAGTTTATCAAGGGGGCAGTACTTC. Translating it yields CASSLSRGQYF. The V gene is TRBV28, the J gene TRBJ2-7; a possible D gene is TRBD1 (5 bases). The CDR3 length is 11 residues. The germline V gene encodes CDR1 MDHEN and CDR2 SYDVKM. The V and J ends lost 1 base and 9 bases respectively, with 7 bases between them.

The chain uses TRBV10-3 and TRBJ2-2; tentative D call: TRBD2 (6 bases). Per germline, CDR1 ENHRY and CDR2 SYGVKD. The CDR3 loop spans 15 amino acids. Trimming pared 6 bases from V and 7 bases from J, leaving 18 bases between. The CDR3 region has the DNA TGTGCCATCAGCCGTGGGGGGAAGAACGGCGGGGAGCTGTTTTTT. Its translation is CAISRGGKNGGELFF.